This is a list of T cell receptor beta chains from one sample in a study of blood T cell repertoires in COVID-19. The repertoire was sequenced with immunoSEQ multiplex PCR; TCRdb's copy has only in-frame clones and lacks some. The repertoire includes around 100,000 clones, approximately 81% of them detected once, and 2% to 2.5% sits in the top ten. The material sequenced was peripheral blood. The receptors stem from a human donor in a cohort sampled during active COVID-19. CDR3s include the opening cysteine and the closing phenylalanine or tryptophan. The D gene is left open where the match is weak. Expanded clones are given a class, and other clones once, few, many or no size at all.

d_call j_call v_call clone_size cdr3_aa cdr3_nt
TRBD2 TRBJ2-7 TRBV5-1 NA CATRPLAEGEQYF TGCGCCACCCGACCACTAGCGGAAGGCGAGCAGTACTTC
NA TRBJ1-2 TRBV19 NA CASRIRGNGNYGYTF TGTGCCAGTAGGATTCGCGGGAACGGGAACTATGGCTACACCTTC
TRBD1 TRBJ1-2 TRBV25-1 NA CASSDPRDRVDGYTF TGTGCCAGCAGTGACCCTAGGGACAGGGTGGACGGCTACACCTTC
NA TRBJ2-3 TRBV6-5 NA CASTLGGDTQYF TGTGCCAGCACCCTAGGTGGTGATACGCAGTATTTT
TRBD2 TRBJ2-5 TRBV5-4 NA CASSFSAGEGETQYF TGTGCCAGCAGCTTCTCGGCGGGAGAGGGGGAGACCCAGTACTTC
NA TRBJ2-2 TRBV7-9 NA CASSLVTGRSGELFF TGTGCCAGCAGCTTAGTAACGGGAAGGTCCGGGGAGCTGTTTTTT
TRBD2 TRBJ2-5 TRBV24-1 NA CATASGGIQETQYF TGTGCCACCGCTAGCGGGGGAATCCAAGAGACCCAGTACTTC
NA TRBJ1-2 TRBV5-3 NA CARSPQTVWSTF TGTGCCAGAAGCCCGCAGACGGTTTGGAGCACCTTC
NA TRBJ2-2 TRBV9 NA CASSVGGAIGGELFF TGTGCCAGCAGCGTAGGTGGGGCTATCGGCGGGGAGCTGTTTTTT
TRBD1 TRBJ1-4 TRBV6-5 NA CASGGRQGEEKLFF TGTGCCAGCGGGGGGCGGCAGGGGGAAGAAAAACTGTTTTTT
NA TRBJ1-4 TRBV9 NA CASSPGTMNEKLFF TGTGCCAGCAGCCCCGGGACTATGAATGAAAAACTGTTTTTT
NA TRBJ2-3 TRBV7-9 NA CASSSQDQGDTQYF TGTGCCAGCAGCTCTCAGGATCAGGGAGATACGCAGTATTTT
TRBD2 TRBJ2-1 TRBV2 NA CASSRLAGGGSSYNEQFF TGTGCCAGCAGTAGACTAGCGGGAGGCGGCAGCTCCTACAATGAGCAGTTCTTC
NA TRBJ1-3 TRBV12-3/TRBV12-4 NA CASSLPRVIF TGTGCCAGCAGTTTACCGAGGGTCATTTTT
NA TRBJ1-4 TRBV30 NA CAWSVGQGTNEKLFF TGTGCCTGGAGTGTGGGGCAGGGGACTAATGAAAAACTGTTTTTT
NA TRBJ1-1 TRBV6-5 NA CASSSVNTEAFF TGTGCCAGCAGTTCCGTGAACACTGAAGCTTTCTTT
TRBD2 TRBJ2-5 TRBV3-1/TRBV3-2 NA CASSQAGLEIKTQYF TGTGCCAGCAGCCAAGCCGGACTAGAGATTAAGACCCAGTACTTC
TRBD2 TRBJ2-3 TRBV5-1 NA CASSLSGTSSDTQYF TGCGCCAGCAGCTTGTCCGGGACTAGCAGTGATACGCAGTATTTT
NA TRBJ1-1 TRBV29-1 NA CSVGLGAGTEAFF TGCAGCGTTGGTTTAGGGGCCGGCACTGAAGCTTTCTTT
NA TRBJ1-2 TRBV15 NA CATSRDRRVEGYTF TGTGCCACCAGCAGAGATCGGAGGGTGGAGGGCTACACCTTC
TRBD1 TRBJ1-2 TRBV6-5 NA CASGSRGNPRGYTF TGTGCCAGCGGCAGCAGGGGGAATCCTCGTGGCTACACCTTC
TRBD1 TRBJ1-2 TRBV27 few CASSPFGTANYGYTF TGTGCCAGCAGCCCATTCGGGACAGCTAACTATGGCTACACCTTC
NA TRBJ2-7 TRBV5-8 once CASSLTGGDAYEQYF TGTGCCAGCAGCTTAACCGGTGGAGACGCCTACGAGCAGTACTTC
TRBD1 TRBJ1-5 TRBV19 NA CASSGTGGQPQHF TGTGCCAGTAGTGGGACAGGGGGCCAGCCCCAGCATTTT
TRBD1 TRBJ1-1 TRBV2 NA CASSDLGQANTEAFF TGTGCCAGCAGTGATCTAGGACAGGCGAACACTGAAGCTTTCTTT
TRBD1 TRBJ1-2 TRBV5-1 NA CASSLGTGGDGYTF TGCGCCAGCAGCTTAGGGACAGGGGGTGATGGCTACACCTTC
NA TRBJ1-2 TRBV12-3/TRBV12-4 NA CASSFGGYGYTF TGTGCCAGCAGTTTCGGGGGTTATGGCTACACCTTC
NA TRBJ2-7 TRBV28 NA CASSFQVPYEQYF TGTGCCAGCAGTTTTCAGGTTCCCTACGAGCAGTACTTC
NA TRBJ2-7 TRBV18 few CASSPRGGGYEQYF TGTGCCAGCTCACCAAGGGGGGGCGGCTACGAGCAGTACTTC
NA TRBJ1-2 TRBV3-1/TRBV3-2 few CASSQLGGSHGGGYTF TGTGCCAGCAGCCAGCTGGGGGGATCCCACGGGGGTGGCTACACCTTC
TRBD2 TRBJ2-1 TRBV7-9 few CASSLAGLADTNEQFF TGTGCCAGCAGCTTAGCCGGACTAGCGGACACCAATGAGCAGTTCTTC
NA TRBJ2-3 TRBV6-2/TRBV6-3 once CASSYTETDTQYF TGTGCCAGCAGTTACACAGAAACAGATACGCAGTATTTT
TRBD1 TRBJ2-3 TRBV7-8 NA CASSVEGGGPDTQYF TGTGCCAGCAGCGTAGAAGGGGGCGGCCCAGATACGCAGTATTTT
NA TRBJ2-3 TRBV6-2/TRBV6-3 NA CASSSPETYVGTDTQYF TGTGCCAGCAGTTCGCCTGAGACATATGTGGGCACAGATACGCAGTATTTT
NA TRBJ2-7 TRBV9 NA CASSEYPGANEQYF TGTGCCAGCAGCGAATACCCAGGGGCGAACGAGCAGTACTTC
TRBD1 TRBJ2-2 TRBV3-1/TRBV3-2 NA CASSQGGTGYSGELFF TGTGCCAGCAGCCAAGGGGGGACAGGGTATTCCGGGGAGCTGTTTTTT
NA TRBJ2-7 TRBV4-3 NA CASSQLTGSGHEQYF TGCGCCAGCAGCCAACTTACAGGGAGCGGCCACGAGCAGTACTTC
NA TRBJ2-6 TRBV7-3 NA CASSRGGSGANVLTF TGTGCCAGCAGCCGCGGCGGCTCTGGGGCCAACGTCCTGACTTTC
NA TRBJ2-3 TRBV7-9 NA CASTTTGAQGFPDTQYF TGTGCCAGCACTACCACCGGGGCGCAGGGGTTCCCAGATACGCAGTATTTT
NA TRBJ2-5 TRBV27 NA CASSLRGQETQYF TGTGCCAGCAGTTTGCGGGGTCAAGAGACCCAGTACTTC
NA TRBJ2-2 TRBV7-8 NA CASSPYTGELFF TGTGCCAGCAGCCCTTACACCGGGGAGCTGTTTTTT
TRBD1 TRBJ1-4 TRBV6-2/TRBV6-3 NA CASSYPGQVGFGLFF TGTGCCAGCAGTTACCCCGGACAGGTGGGATTCGGACTGTTTTTT
NA TRBJ1-2 TRBV19 few CATQRGFGYTF TGTGCCACCCAGCGGGGTTTTGGCTACACCTTC
NA TRBJ2-7 TRBV6-5 once CASSAWDKGYEQYF TGTGCCAGCAGCGCGTGGGACAAGGGTTACGAGCAGTACTTC
NA TRBJ1-1 TRBV7-8 few CASSSLSRFLSEAFF TGTGCCAGCAGCTCGCTGTCCCGGTTCCTATCTGAAGCTTTCTTT